The T cell receptor beta chain under discussion was sequenced for a study of blood T cell repertoires in COVID-19. The CDR3 covers 15 residues. Per the germline V gene, CDR1 is SGHRS and CDR2 is YFSETQ. The V end lost 7 bases, the J end lost 0 bases, and 13 bases lay between the germline ends. Per the original methods: Nucleated cell number was recorded as an estimate derived from reference gene primer amplification. Here immunoSEQ multiplex PCR was the method, and the copy in TCRdb shows in-frame clones only, minus some. V, J and clone size reflect that table, while D and trimming were determined from the DNA. The sample has 14,000 or so clones; around 87% are singletons.

V is TRBV5-1 and J is TRBJ2-2; D remains ambiguous. The receptor was isolated from a man over 45 with active COVID-19. Sample: peripheral blood. The CDR3 spells CASSSSVANTGELFF. DNA for the CDR3: TGCGCCAGCTCCTCGAGTGTGGCGAACACCGGGGAGCTGTTTTTT.